This is a list of T cell receptor beta chains from one sample in a study of T cells in Graves' hyperthyroidism and ophthalmopathy. A single record per CDR3 protein comes from TCRdb applying MiXCR to the multiplex PCR reads. This table has approximately 640,000 distinct CDR3 sequences, 45% appearing once. Source material: peripheral blood or thyroid tissue (not recorded which). These receptors all come from an adult man with Graves' disease, either hyperthyroidism or ophthalmopathy (not recorded which). CDR3s include the opening cysteine and the closing phenylalanine or tryptophan. Fields, in order: J gene, CDR3 length, clone size, D gene, V gene, CDR3 DNA, CDR3 protein. A D gene is named only where the DNA matches it firmly. Not all rows give a size; the values are once, few, many and, for expanded clones, a class.

j_call: TRBJ1-1
cdr3_length: 14
clone_size: few
d_call: .
v_call: TRBV5-1
cdr3_nt: TGCGCCAGCAGCTTGGTAGGGAATCGAGGTGAAGCTTTCTTT
cdr3_aa: CASSLVGNRGEAFF

j_call: TRBJ1-2
cdr3_length: 14
clone_size: .
d_call: .
v_call: TRBV5-1
cdr3_nt: TGCGCCAGCAGCTTGGAAAGCATCCAGCATGGCTACACCTTC
cdr3_aa: CASSLESIQHGYTF

j_call: TRBJ2-7
cdr3_length: 19
clone_size: .
d_call: TRBD2
v_call: TRBV29-1
cdr3_nt: TGCAGCGTTGAAGACGGACGCAGCGGGACTAGCGGGAGGGCCTACGAGCAGTACTTC
cdr3_aa: CSVEDGRSGTSGRAYEQYF

j_call: TRBJ1-1
cdr3_length: 15
clone_size: many
d_call: .
v_call: TRBV7-2
cdr3_nt: TGTGCCAGCAGCTTAGGCATGGCCAGCCACACTGAAGCTTTCTTT
cdr3_aa: CASSLGMASHTEAFF

j_call: TRBJ1-5
cdr3_length: 14
clone_size: .
d_call: .
v_call: TRBV12-3/TRBV12-4
cdr3_nt: TGTGCCAGCAGTTACGGGGGGTACAATCAGCCCCACCATTTT
cdr3_aa: CASSYGGYNQPHHF

j_call: TRBJ2-2
cdr3_length: 13
clone_size: .
d_call: .
v_call: TRBV12-5
cdr3_nt: TGTGCTAGTGGTATAGACAGCACCGGGGAGCTGTTTTTT
cdr3_aa: CASGIDSTGELFF

j_call: TRBJ1-2
cdr3_length: 11
clone_size: .
d_call: TRBD1
v_call: TRBV6-5
cdr3_nt: TGTGCCAGCGGACGGGACAGCTACTTCACCTTC
cdr3_aa: CASGRDSYFTF

j_call: TRBJ1-1
cdr3_length: 15
clone_size: few
d_call: .
v_call: TRBV4-1
cdr3_nt: TGCGCCAGCAGCCAACCCCGCTCAGGGAGGGTTGAAGCTTTCTTT
cdr3_aa: CASSQPRSGRVEAFF

j_call: TRBJ1-2
cdr3_length: 15
clone_size: .
d_call: .
v_call: TRBV2
cdr3_nt: TGTGCCAGCAGTTACTCGATGGCAATACCATATGGCCACACCTTC
cdr3_aa: CASSYSMAIPYGHTF

j_call: TRBJ1-2
cdr3_length: 11
clone_size: .
d_call: TRBD1
v_call: TRBV2
cdr3_nt: TGTGCCATTCGGACAGGGGATGGCTACACCTTC
cdr3_aa: CAIRTGDGYTF

j_call: TRBJ1-2
cdr3_length: 11
clone_size: many
d_call: .
v_call: TRBV20-1
cdr3_nt: TGCAGTGCTAAGGGTGTTCATGGCTACACCTTC
cdr3_aa: CSAKGVHGYTF